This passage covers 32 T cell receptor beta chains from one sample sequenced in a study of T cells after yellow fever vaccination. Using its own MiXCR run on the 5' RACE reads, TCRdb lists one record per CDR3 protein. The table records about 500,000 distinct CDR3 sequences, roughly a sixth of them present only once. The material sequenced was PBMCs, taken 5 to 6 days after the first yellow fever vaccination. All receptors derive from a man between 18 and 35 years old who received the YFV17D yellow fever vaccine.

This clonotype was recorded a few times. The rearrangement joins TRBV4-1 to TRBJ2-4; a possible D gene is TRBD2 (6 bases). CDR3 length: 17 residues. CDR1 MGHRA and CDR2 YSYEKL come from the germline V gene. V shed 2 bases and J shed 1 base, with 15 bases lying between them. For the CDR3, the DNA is TGCGCCAGCAGCCAACCTCCGGGGGTTGGGGCCAAAAACATTCAGTACTTC. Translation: CASSQPPGVGAKNIQYF.

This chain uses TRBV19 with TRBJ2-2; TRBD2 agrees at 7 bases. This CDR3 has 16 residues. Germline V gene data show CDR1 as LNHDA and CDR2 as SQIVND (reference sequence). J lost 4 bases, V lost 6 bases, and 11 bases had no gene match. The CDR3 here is CASSLHGGRVTGELFF. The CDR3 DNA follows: TGTGCCAGTAGCCTACATGGGGGGAGGGTCACCGGGGAGCTGTTTTTT.

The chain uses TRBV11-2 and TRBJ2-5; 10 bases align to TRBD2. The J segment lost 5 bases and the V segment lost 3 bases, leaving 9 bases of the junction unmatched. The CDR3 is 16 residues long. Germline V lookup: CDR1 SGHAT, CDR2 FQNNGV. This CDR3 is CASSFSGGPGGETQYF. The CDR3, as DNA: TGTGCCAGCAGCTTTAGCGGGGGGCCTGGAGGGGAGACCCAGTACTTC.

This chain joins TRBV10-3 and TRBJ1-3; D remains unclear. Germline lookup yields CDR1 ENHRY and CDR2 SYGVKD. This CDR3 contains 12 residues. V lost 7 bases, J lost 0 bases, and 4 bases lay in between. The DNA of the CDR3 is TGTGCCATCAAACGCTCTGGAAACACCATATATTTT. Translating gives CAIKRSGNTIYF.

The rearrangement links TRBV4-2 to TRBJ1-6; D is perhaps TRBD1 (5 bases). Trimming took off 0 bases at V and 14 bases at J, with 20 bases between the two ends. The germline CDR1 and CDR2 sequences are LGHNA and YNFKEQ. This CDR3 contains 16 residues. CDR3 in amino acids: CASSQEARAAGFSLHF. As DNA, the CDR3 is TGTGCCAGCAGCCAAGAGGCGAGGGCGGCAGGGTTCTCCCTCCACTTT.

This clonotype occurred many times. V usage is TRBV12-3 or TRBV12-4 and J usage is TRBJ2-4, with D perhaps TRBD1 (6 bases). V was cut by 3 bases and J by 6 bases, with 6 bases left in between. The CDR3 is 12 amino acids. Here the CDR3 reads CASSFRGNIQYF. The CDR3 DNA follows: TGTGCCAGCAGTTTCAGGGGAAACATTCAGTACTTC.

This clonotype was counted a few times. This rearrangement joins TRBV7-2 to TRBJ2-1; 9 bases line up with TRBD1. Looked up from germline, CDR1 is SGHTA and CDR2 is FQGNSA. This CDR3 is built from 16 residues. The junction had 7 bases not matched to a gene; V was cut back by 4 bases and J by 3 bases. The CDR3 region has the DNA TGTGCCAGCAGCTCAAAGACAGGGGGTTTCTACAATGAGCAGTTCTTC. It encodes CASSSKTGGFYNEQFF.

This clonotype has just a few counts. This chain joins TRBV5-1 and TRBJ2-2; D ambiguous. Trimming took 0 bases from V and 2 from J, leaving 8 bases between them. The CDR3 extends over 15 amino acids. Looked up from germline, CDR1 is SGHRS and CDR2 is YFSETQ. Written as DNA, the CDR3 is TGCGCCAGCAGCTTGGTACAGTCAAACACCGGGGAGCTGTTTTTT. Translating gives CASSLVQSNTGELFF. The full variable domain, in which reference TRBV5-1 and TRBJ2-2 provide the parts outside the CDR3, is KAGVTQTPRYLIKTRGQQVTLSCSPISGHRSVSWYQQTPGQGLQFLFEYFSETQRNKGNFPGRFSGRQFSNSRSEMNVSTLELGDSALYLCASSLVQSNTGELFFGEGSRLTVL.

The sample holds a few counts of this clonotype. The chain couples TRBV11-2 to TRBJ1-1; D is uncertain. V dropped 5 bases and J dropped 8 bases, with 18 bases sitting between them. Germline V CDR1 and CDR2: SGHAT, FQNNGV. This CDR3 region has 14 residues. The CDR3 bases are TGTGCCAGCAGCCCCGGGGTACTTGGGGAAGAAGCTTTCTTT. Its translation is CASSPGVLGEEAFF.

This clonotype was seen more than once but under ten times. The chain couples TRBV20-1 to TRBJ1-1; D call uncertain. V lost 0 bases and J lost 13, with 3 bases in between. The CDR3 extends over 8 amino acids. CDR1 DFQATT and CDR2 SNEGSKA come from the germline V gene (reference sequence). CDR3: CSARDNFF. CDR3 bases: TGCAGTGCTAGAGATAATTTCTTT.

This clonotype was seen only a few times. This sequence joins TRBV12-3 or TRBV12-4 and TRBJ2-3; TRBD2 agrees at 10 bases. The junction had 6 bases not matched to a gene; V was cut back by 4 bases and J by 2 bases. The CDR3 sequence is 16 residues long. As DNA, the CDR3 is TGTGCCAGCAGTTCCCTAGCGGGGGTGATCACAGATACGCAGTATTTT. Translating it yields CASSSLAGVITDTQYF.

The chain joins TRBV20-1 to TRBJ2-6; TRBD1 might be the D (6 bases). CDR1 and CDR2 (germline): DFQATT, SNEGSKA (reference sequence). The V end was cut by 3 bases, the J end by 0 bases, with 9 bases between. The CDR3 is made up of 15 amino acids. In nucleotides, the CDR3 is TGCAGTGCTAGGGACAGTCGCTCTGGGGCCAACGTCCTGACTTTC. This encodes CSARDSRSGANVLTF.

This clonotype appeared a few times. The CDR3 reads CASSPSYTDTQYF. The CDR3 bases are TGTGCCAGCAGCCCCTCCTACACAGATACGCAGTATTTT. V is TRBV6-1 and J is TRBJ2-3; D unresolved. CDR1 is MNHNS and CDR2 is SASEGT in the germline V gene. The germline V and J ends were trimmed by 6 bases and 2 bases, with 9 bases remaining between them. The CDR3 consists of 13 residues.

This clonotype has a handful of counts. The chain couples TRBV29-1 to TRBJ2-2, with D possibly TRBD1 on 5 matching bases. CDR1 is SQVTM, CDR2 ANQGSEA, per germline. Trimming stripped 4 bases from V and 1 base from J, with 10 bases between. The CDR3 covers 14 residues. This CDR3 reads CSVGEQENTGELFF. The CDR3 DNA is TGCAGCGTTGGAGAACAGGAGAACACCGGGGAGCTGTTTTTT.

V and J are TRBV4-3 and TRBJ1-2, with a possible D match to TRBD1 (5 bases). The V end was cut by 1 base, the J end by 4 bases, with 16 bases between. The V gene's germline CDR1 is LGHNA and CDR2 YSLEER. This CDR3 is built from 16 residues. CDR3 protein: CASSQGEGPLIYGYTF. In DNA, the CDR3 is TGCGCCAGCAGCCAAGGGGAGGGACCGCTGATCTATGGCTACACCTTC.

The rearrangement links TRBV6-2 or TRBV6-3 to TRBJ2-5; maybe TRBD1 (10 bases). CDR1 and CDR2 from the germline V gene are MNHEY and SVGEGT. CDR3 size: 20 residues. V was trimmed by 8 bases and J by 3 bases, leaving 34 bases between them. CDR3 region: CASGPGQGNAAGGWKETQYF. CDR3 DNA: TGTGCCAGCGGCCCGGGACAGGGGAATGCGGCGGGGGGGTGGAAAGAGACCCAGTACTTC.

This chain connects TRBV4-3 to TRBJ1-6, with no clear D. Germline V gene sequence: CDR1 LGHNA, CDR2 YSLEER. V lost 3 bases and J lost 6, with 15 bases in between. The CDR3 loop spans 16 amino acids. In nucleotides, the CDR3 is TGCGCCAGCAGCCATGTCCCGGACGGGAGTAATTCACCCCTCCACTTT. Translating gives CASSHVPDGSNSPLHF.

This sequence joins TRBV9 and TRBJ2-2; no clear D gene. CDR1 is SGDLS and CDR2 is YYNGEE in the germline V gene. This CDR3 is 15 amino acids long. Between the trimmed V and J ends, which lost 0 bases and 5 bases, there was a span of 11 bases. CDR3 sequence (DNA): TGTGCCAGCAGCGTAGTCTCCCGACAAACCGGGGAGCTGTTTTTT. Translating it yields CASSVVSRQTGELFF.

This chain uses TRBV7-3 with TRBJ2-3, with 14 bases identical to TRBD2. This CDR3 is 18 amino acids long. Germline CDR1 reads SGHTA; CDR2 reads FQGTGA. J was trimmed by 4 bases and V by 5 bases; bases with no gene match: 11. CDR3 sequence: CASSPKPGLAGGPDTQYF. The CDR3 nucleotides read TGTGCCAGCAGCCCTAAGCCCGGACTAGCGGGGGGCCCAGATACGCAGTATTTT.

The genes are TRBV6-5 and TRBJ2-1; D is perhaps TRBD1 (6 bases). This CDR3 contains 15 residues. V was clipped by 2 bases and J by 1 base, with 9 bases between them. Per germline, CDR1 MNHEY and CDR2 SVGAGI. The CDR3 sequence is CASSYLGGSYNEQFF. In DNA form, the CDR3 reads TGTGCCAGCAGTTACCTAGGGGGATCCTACAATGAGCAGTTCTTC.

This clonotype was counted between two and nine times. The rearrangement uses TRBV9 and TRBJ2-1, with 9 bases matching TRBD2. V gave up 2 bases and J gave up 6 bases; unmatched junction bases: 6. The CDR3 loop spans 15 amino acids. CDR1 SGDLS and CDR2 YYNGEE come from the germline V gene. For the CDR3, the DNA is TGTGCCAGCAGCGTCCAAGCGGGGGGCCCCAATGAGCAGTTCTTC. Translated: CASSVQAGGPNEQFF. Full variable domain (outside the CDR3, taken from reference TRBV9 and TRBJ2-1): DSGVTQTPKHLITATGQRVTLRCSPRSGDLSVYWYQQSLDQGLQFLIQYYNGEERAKGNILERFSAQQFPDLHSELNLSSLELGDSALYFCASSVQAGGPNEQFFGPGTRLTVL.

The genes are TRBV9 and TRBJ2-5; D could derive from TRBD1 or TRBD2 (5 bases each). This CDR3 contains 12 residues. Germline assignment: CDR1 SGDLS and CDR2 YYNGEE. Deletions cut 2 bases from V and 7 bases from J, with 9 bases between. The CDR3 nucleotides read TGTGCCAGCAGCGTCGAGGGGTTGACCCAGTACTTC. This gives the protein CASSVEGLTQYF.

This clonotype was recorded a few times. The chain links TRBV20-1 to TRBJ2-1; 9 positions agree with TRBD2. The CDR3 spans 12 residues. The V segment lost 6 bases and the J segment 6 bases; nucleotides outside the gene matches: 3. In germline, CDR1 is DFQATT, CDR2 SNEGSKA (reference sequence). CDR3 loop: CSASGGLNEQFF. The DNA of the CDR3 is TGCAGTGCCAGCGGGGGGCTCAATGAGCAGTTCTTC.

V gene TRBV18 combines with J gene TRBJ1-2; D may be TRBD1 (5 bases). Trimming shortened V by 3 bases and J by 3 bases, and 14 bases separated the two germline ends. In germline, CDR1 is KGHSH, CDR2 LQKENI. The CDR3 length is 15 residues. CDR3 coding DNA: TGTGCCAGCTCACCGGGACCGGGAGGTGACTATGGCTACACCTTC. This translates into CASSPGPGGDYGYTF.

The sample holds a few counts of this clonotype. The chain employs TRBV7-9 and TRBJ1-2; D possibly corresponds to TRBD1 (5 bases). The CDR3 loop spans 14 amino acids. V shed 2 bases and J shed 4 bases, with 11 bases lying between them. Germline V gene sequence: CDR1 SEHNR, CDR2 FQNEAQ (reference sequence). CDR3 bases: TGTGCCAGCAGCTTACAAGGGGTGGGCTATGGCTACACCTTC. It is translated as CASSLQGVGYGYTF. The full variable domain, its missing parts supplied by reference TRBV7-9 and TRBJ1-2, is DTGVSQNPRHKITKRGQNVTFRCDPISEHNRLYWYRQTLGQGPEFLTYFQNEAQLEKSRLLSDRFSAERPKGSFSTLEIQRTEQGDSAMYLCASSLQGVGYGYTFGSGTRLTVV.

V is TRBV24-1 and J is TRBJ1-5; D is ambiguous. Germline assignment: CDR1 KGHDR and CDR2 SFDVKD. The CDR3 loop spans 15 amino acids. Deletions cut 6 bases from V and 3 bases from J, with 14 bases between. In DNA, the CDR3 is TGTGCCACCAGTCGGGATGCCATGAACAATCAGCCCCAGCATTTT. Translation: CATSRDAMNNQPQHF.

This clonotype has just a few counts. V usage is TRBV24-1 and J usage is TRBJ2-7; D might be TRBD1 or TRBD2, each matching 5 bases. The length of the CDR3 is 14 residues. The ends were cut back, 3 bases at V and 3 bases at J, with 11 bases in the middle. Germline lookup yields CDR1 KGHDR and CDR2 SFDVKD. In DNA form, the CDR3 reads TGTGCCACCAGTGATGTCCGGGACGGCTACGAGCAGTACTTC. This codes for CATSDVRDGYEQYF.

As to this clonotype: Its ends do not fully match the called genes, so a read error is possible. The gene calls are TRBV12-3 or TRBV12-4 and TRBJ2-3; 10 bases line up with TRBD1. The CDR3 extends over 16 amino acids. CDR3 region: CASSAGQGLTTNTQYF. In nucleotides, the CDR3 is TGTGCCAGCAGTGCGGGACAGGGGCTCACCACAAATACGCAGTATTTT.

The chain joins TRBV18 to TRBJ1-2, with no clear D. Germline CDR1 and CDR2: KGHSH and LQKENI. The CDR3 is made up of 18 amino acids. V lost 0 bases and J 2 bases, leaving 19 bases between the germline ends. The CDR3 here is CASSPPVGTKPGNYGYTF. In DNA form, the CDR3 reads TGTGCCAGCTCACCACCGGTCGGTACAAAGCCCGGGAACTATGGCTACACCTTC.

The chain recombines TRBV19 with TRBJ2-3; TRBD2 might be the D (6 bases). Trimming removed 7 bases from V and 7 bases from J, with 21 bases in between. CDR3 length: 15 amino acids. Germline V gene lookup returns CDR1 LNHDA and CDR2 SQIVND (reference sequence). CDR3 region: CASTPRGSGLYTQYF. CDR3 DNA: TGTGCCAGTACCCCCCGGGGGTCAGGGTTGTATACGCAGTATTTT.

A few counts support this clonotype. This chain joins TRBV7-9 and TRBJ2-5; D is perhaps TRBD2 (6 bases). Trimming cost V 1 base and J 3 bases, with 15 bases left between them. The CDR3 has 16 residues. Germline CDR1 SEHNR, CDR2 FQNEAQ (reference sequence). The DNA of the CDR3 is TGTGCCAGCAGCTTAGGTCCGAGTCGGGGGAAAGAGACCCAGTACTTC. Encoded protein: CASSLGPSRGKETQYF.

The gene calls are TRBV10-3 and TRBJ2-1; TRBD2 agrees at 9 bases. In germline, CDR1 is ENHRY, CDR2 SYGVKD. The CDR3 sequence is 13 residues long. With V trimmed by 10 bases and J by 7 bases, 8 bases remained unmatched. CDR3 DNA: TGTGCCAGCGGGGGGGATTTAGGGAATGAGCAGTTCTTC. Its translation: CASGGDLGNEQFF.